This T cell receptor beta chain was retrieved from a study of blood T cell repertoires in COVID-19. At the level of the study: COVID-19 samples from acute and convalescent phases originated in the United States, Italy and Spain. Nucleic acid was either cDNA or gDNA, and it came from T cells, B-cell-depleted T cells, or PBMCs.

Per the original methods: Amplified reference gene primers provided the basis for estimating nucleated cell counts. The repertoire was sequenced with immunoSEQ multiplex PCR; TCRdb's copy has only in-frame clones and lacks some. V, J and clone size reflect that table, while D and trimming were determined from the DNA. The sample records fewer than 60,000 clones, under 90% being singletons. Seattle patients were enrolled during active infection and followed longitudinally. The origin of this receptor is a man aged 80 or over with COVID-19, enrolled during active disease. Sequenced material: peripheral blood.

CDR3 protein: CASRTGGGNQPQHF. The CDR3 nucleotides read TGTGCCAGTAGGACAGGGGGAGGTAATCAGCCCCAGCATTTT. The chain links TRBV19 to TRBJ1-5; the match to TRBD1 covers 9 bases. This CDR3 region has 14 residues. Germline values: CDR1 LNHDA, CDR2 SQIVND (reference sequence). J lost 4 bases, V lost 6 bases, and 4 bases had no gene match.